Listed below are T cell receptor beta chains from one sample, sequenced in a study of blood T cell repertoires in COVID-19. Assay used: immunoSEQ multiplex PCR; TCRdb lists only in-frame clones, some missing. The sample has some 150,000 clones, around 80% seen once. The sequenced sample was peripheral blood. The receptors were sampled from a human donor in a cohort sampled during active COVID-19. Each CDR3 is given with its conserved first and last residue. The D gene is left open where the match is weak. Only some rows state a clone size, as once, few, many or a class for expanded clones.

-	TRBV28	TRBD2	TRBJ2-7	TGTGCCAGCAGTTTACACCGCTGCACTCGGGGGGGGTACGAGCAGTACTTC	CASSLHRCTRGGYEQYF
-	TRBV7-3	-	TRBJ2-2	TGTGCCAGCAGCGACAGGCCAGGGGTGAACACCGGGGAGCTGTTTTTT	CASSDRPGVNTGELFF
-	TRBV7-4	TRBD1	TRBJ1-5	TGTGCCAGCAGCCCCAGGGGGACAGTTAGCAATCAGCCCCAGCATTTT	CASSPRGTVSNQPQHF
-	TRBV7-8	TRBD1	TRBJ1-3	TGTGCCAGCAGCCCCGAACTCGGACAGGGGGAAGCTGGAAACACCATATATTTT	CASSPELGQGEAGNTIYF
-	TRBV3-1/TRBV3-2	-	TRBJ1-4	TGTGCCAGCAGTCCCACCCCGACAGGCAGACTTGCAACTAATGAAAAACTGTTTTTT	CASSPTPTGRLATNEKLFF
-	TRBV7-8	TRBD2	TRBJ2-7	TGTGCCAGCAGCCCGGGGACTAGCTACGAGCAGTACTTC	CASSPGTSYEQYF
-	TRBV9	TRBD2	TRBJ2-2	TGTGCCAGCAGCGCCGGACTAGCGGCGAACACCGGGGAGCTGTTTTTT	CASSAGLAANTGELFF
-	TRBV5-6	-	TRBJ2-1	TGTGCCAGCAGCTTGAGACAGAATGAGCAGTTCTTC	CASSLRQNEQFF
-	TRBV20-1	TRBD1	TRBJ1-5	TGCAGTGCTAGTCGACAGGGTAACGATCAGCCCCAGCATTTT	CSASRQGNDQPQHF
-	TRBV18	TRBD1	TRBJ2-2	TGTGCCAGCTCACCGGACAGGGGAAAGAACACCGGGGAGCTGTTTTTT	CASSPDRGKNTGELFF
-	TRBV7-8	-	TRBJ1-2	TGTGCCAGCAGCTTAGTGTGGGCAGGGGTCCATGGCTACACCTTC	CASSLVWAGVHGYTF
-	TRBV19	TRBD2	TRBJ2-5	TGTGCCAGTAAGGTAGCGGGGGGCCAAGAGACCCAGTACTTC	CASKVAGGQETQYF
-	TRBV7-5	-	TRBJ2-7	TGTGTCAGAAGGATCCCGGGGACTGTACCATTC	CVRRIPGTVPF
-	TRBV18	-	TRBJ1-1	TGTGCCAGCTCACCTCCTACAGGGCGCACTGAAGCTTTCTTT	CASSPPTGRTEAFF
-	TRBV6-2/TRBV6-3	-	TRBJ1-1	TGTGCCAGCAGTTACCCGGACAGAACAACTGTAACAGAAGCTTTCTTT	CASSYPDRTTVTEAFF
-	TRBV19	TRBD2	TRBJ2-5	TGTGCCAGTAGTATAGGGACTAGCAGGGAGACCCAGTACTTC	CASSIGTSRETQYF
-	TRBV29-1	-	TRBJ1-2	TGCAGCGTTGAGACAGCAGCTAACTATGGCTACACCTTC	CSVETAANYGYTF
-	TRBV5-1	-	TRBJ2-3	TGCGCCAGCAGCTTGCGGGGGGCCTCATACACAGATACGCAGTATTTT	CASSLRGASYTDTQYF
-	TRBV18	-	TRBJ2-7	TGTGCCAGCTCACAACCGAGGCGGGAGCAGTACTTC	CASSQPRREQYF
-	TRBV5-6	TRBD2	TRBJ2-3	TGTGCCAGCAGCTCCCTAGCGGGGGGCCCCGGAATTACGCAGTATTTT	CASSSLAGGPGITQYF
-	TRBV27	-	TRBJ1-6	TGTGCCAGCAGTTTGGAGGGAGCGGATTCACCCCTCCACTTT	CASSLEGADSPLHF
-	TRBV28	TRBD1	TRBJ1-4	TGTGCCAGCAGTGACAGGGGGCGCGATGAAAAACTGTTTTTT	CASSDRGRDEKLFF
-	TRBV7-3	TRBD2	TRBJ2-3	TGTGCCAGCAGCAACCGACTAGCCACAGATACGCAGTATTTT	CASSNRLATDTQYF
few	TRBV6-6	TRBD1	TRBJ1-2	TGTGCCAGCAGTTACCCCGAGGGGGCCTATGGCTACACCTTC	CASSYPEGAYGYTF
-	TRBV6-2/TRBV6-3	-	TRBJ2-2	TGTGCCAGCACCCCCGAAGGGCTAGCAGGAACCGGGGAGCTGTTTTTT	CASTPEGLAGTGELFF
-	TRBV4-1	TRBD1	TRBJ1-2	TGCGCCAGCAGCCAAGATGGTACAGGGGTCTATGGCTACACCTTC	CASSQDGTGVYGYTF
-	TRBV5-5	TRBD1	TRBJ2-3	TGTGCCAGCAGCACCCTTCAGGGGGAGTATACGCAGTATTTT	CASSTLQGEYTQYF
-	TRBV7-9	-	TRBJ1-3	TGTGCCAGCAGCTTAGGAGACCGGGCTGGAAACACCATATATTTT	CASSLGDRAGNTIYF
-	TRBV2	-	TRBJ1-4	TGTGCCAGCAGCCCATCCCGAGGTCTCGGTGAAAAACTGTTTTTT	CASSPSRGLGEKLFF
-	TRBV9	-	TRBJ2-7	TGTGCCAGCAGCGTAGTTGCAGGCGAGCAGTACTTC	CASSVVAGEQYF
-	TRBV7-2	-	TRBJ1-2	TGTGCCAGCAGCCCTGCGGGCGGTGGCTACACCTTC	CASSPAGGGYTF
-	TRBV7-2	-	TRBJ1-4	TGTGCCAGCTCCTTGGCGGAAGGAATCAATGAAAAACTGTTTTTT	CASSLAEGINEKLFF
few	TRBV6-2/TRBV6-3	TRBD1	TRBJ1-5	TGTGCCAGCAGTCGCGGACAGGGGGCTAATCAGCCCCAGCATTTT	CASSRGQGANQPQHF
-	TRBV5-1	-	TRBJ1-3	TGCGCCAGCAGCCCTCGGAGCTCTGGAAACACCATATATTTT	CASSPRSSGNTIYF
-	TRBV28	-	TRBJ2-3	TGTGCCAGCAGTTTTCCCGCCGGGGCAGATACGCAGTATTTT	CASSFPAGADTQYF
-	TRBV7-2	-	TRBJ1-1	TGTGCCAGCAGCTTAGGCCAGTCTCACACTGAAGCTTTCTTT	CASSLGQSHTEAFF
-	TRBV13	-	TRBJ1-1	TGTGCCAGCAGCTTCACCACAGGGTTGGTAGCGAACACTGAAGCTTTCTTT	CASSFTTGLVANTEAFF
-	TRBV24-1	-	TRBJ2-5	TGTGCCACCAGTGGAGACACGACGGAGACCCAGTACTTC	CATSGDTTETQYF
-	TRBV4-1	-	TRBJ1-4	TGCGCCAGCAGCCAGGGCTCAGGGGATGAAAAACTGTTTTTT	CASSQGSGDEKLFF
-	TRBV6-5	TRBD2	TRBJ2-1	TGTGCCAGCAGACCTCCTAGCGGGGGGTACAATGAGCAGTTCTTC	CASRPPSGGYNEQFF
-	TRBV25-1	TRBD1	TRBJ1-4	TGTGCCAGCAGTGATAGGGGGCAGGGTCATGAAAAACTGTTTTTT	CASSDRGQGHEKLFF
many	TRBV4-3	TRBD2	TRBJ2-1	TGCGCCAGCAGCCAAGCTAGCGGGGGGCTGAAGGACAATGAGCAGTTCTTC	CASSQASGGLKDNEQFF
-	TRBV18	-	TRBJ2-1	TGTGCCAGCTCGGGGCCTGTTTACAATGAGCAGTTCTTC	CASSGPVYNEQFF
-	TRBV4-1	-	TRBJ2-1	TGCGCCAGCAGCCAAGGAGGCAGGGGAATCGGCAATGAGCAGTTCTTC	CASSQGGRGIGNEQFF
-	TRBV10-1	TRBD1	TRBJ1-4	TGCGCCAGCAGCCAGGGGGCGCGTAGAGAAAAACTGTTTTTT	CASSQGARREKLFF
-	TRBV30	TRBD1	TRBJ1-4	TGTGCCTGGAGGCCGGGACAGGGGGCTGCTAATGAAAAACTGTTTTTT	CAWRPGQGAANEKLFF
once	TRBV19	TRBD1	TRBJ1-2	TGTGCCAGTAGTCCGACAGGGACCTATGGCTATACCTTC	CASSPTGTYGYTF
-	TRBV5-1	TRBD1	TRBJ2-7	TGCGCCAGCAGCTTGGAAGTACAGGGGTTCTACGAGCAGTACTTC	CASSLEVQGFYEQYF
once	TRBV5-5	-	TRBJ2-5	TGTGCCAGCAGCCCCCATCCGGAGCAAGAGACCCAGTACTTC	CASSPHPEQETQYF
-	TRBV7-3	-	TRBJ2-6	TGTGCCAGCAGCTCCGGGACTGGGGCCAACGTCCTGACTTTC	CASSSGTGANVLTF
-	TRBV5-6	TRBD1	TRBJ1-5	TGTGCCAGCAGCTTGGGGTCGACAGGGAATCAGCCCCAGCATTTT	CASSLGSTGNQPQHF
-	TRBV7-6	TRBD1	TRBJ1-4	TGTGCCAGCAGCCCCGGACAGGGAGCAACTAATGAAAAACTGTTTTTT	CASSPGQGATNEKLFF
once	TRBV9	TRBD1	TRBJ1-2	TGTGCCAGCAGCGTCGGGACAGTCCCTGGCTACACCTTC	CASSVGTVPGYTF
-	TRBV4-2	-	TRBJ1-2	TGTGCCAGCAGCCAAGAGCGCCGGGTTGCCTATGGCTACACCTTC	CASSQERRVAYGYTF
-	TRBV15	-	TRBJ2-5	TGTGCCACCAGCCGAGGACTGGAAGAGACCCAGTACTTC	CATSRGLEETQYF